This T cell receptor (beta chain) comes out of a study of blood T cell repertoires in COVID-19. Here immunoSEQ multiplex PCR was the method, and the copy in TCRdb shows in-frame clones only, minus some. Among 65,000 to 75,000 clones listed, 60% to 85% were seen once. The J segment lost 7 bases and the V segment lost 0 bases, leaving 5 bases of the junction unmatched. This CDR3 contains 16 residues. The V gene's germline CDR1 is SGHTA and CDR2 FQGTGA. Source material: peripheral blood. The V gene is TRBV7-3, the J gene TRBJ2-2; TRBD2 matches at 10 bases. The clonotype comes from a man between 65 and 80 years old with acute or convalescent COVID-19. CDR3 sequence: CASSLTSGRAGGELFF. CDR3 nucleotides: TGTGCCAGCAGCTTAACAAGCGGGAGGGCCGGCGGGGAGCTGTTTTTT.